One sample yielded the 11 T cell receptor beta chains listed below, sequenced in a study of blood T cell repertoires in COVID-19. The method was immunoSEQ multiplex PCR; TCRdb's version includes in-frame clones alone and lacks a portion of them. The repertoire consists of about 78,000 clones, with about 89% occurring once and the leading ten covering approximately 1.9%. The sequencing sample was made of peripheral blood. These TCRs come from a woman aged 55-69 years with acute or convalescent COVID-19.

V gene TRBV7-9 combines with J gene TRBJ2-1, with 14 bases aligning to TRBD2. CDR1 and CDR2 (germline): SEHNR, FQNEAQ (reference sequence). This CDR3 spans 17 amino acids. V lost 5 bases and J lost 9; bases outside the gene matches: 12. This CDR3 reads CASSAPTGTSGSTEQFF. CDR3 nucleotides: TGTGCCAGCAGCGCCCCGACCGGGACTAGCGGGAGTACTGAGCAGTTCTTC.

The CDR3 sequence is CASSPGPGTGGDEQYF. The CDR3 nucleotides are TGTGCCAGCAGCCCCGGCCCCGGGACAGGGGGTGACGAGCAGTACTTC. The chain combines TRBV11-3 with TRBJ2-7; 11 bases are a match to TRBD1. Trimming took 5 bases from V and 5 from J; bases not matched to a gene: 11. Germline values: CDR1 SGHNT, CDR2 YENEEA. The CDR3 length is 16 residues.

The chain carries TRBV23-1 and TRBJ2-1; unclear D gene. TRBV23-1 is assigned to the ORF class and has an uncertain function. V lost 8 bases and J lost 9, with 11 bases in between. CDR3 length: 11 residues. The CDR3 spells CASPDGGEQFF. The CDR3 bases are TGCGCCAGCCCAGATGGCGGTGAGCAGTTCTTC.

V gene TRBV6-5 combines with J gene TRBJ2-1; TRBD2 matches 7 bases. With 6 bases clipped from V and 6 bases from J, the junction kept 5 bases outside the gene matches. CDR1 and CDR2 (germline): MNHEY, SVGAGI. The CDR3 spans 13 residues. This CDR3 is CASSLRLANEQFF. DNA of the CDR3: TGTGCCAGCAGCCTGCGACTAGCCAATGAGCAGTTCTTC.

V is TRBV9 and J is TRBJ1-1; D not resolved. This CDR3 has 16 residues. The V gene's germline CDR1 is SGDLS and CDR2 YYNGEE. Deletions cut 0 bases from V and 1 base from J, with 13 bases between. In DNA form, the CDR3 reads TGTGCCAGCAGCGTAGGAGGAGCAAACTCGAACACTGAAGCTTTCTTT. It is translated as CASSVGGANSNTEAFF.

J is TRBJ1-1 and V is TRBV28; 8 nucleotides align to TRBD1. The CDR3 has 14 amino acids. Unmatched junction bases numbered 10, after V lost 3 bases and J lost 10 bases. CDR1 MDHEN and CDR2 SYDVKM come from the germline V gene. The CDR3 DNA reads as TGTGCCAGCAGTTTGGCAGGGGGCGTCATTACAGCTTTCTTT. This encodes CASSLAGGVITAFF.

The genes are TRBV2 and TRBJ1-6; no clear D. V was cut by 2 bases and J by 13 bases, with 21 bases left in between. The CDR3 has 16 amino acids. Germline CDR1 SNHLY, CDR2 FYNNEI. CDR3 residues: CASSENSNPIIHPLHF. Written as DNA, the CDR3 is TGTGCCAGCAGTGAAAACAGCAACCCTATAATTCACCCCCTCCACTTT.

The chain carries TRBV28 and TRBJ2-1, with D hard to call. Germline V gene lookup returns CDR1 MDHEN and CDR2 SYDVKM. V was pared by 3 bases and J by 12 bases, with 9 bases between. The CDR3 totals 11 residues. The CDR3 here is CASSFEARQFF. In DNA form, the CDR3 reads TGTGCCAGCAGTTTCGAGGCACGGCAGTTCTTC. The variable domain in full, with the rest retrieved from reference TRBV28 and TRBJ2-1, is DVKVTQSSRYLVKRTGEKVFLECVQDMDHENMFWYRQDPGLGLRLIYFSYDVKMKEKGDIPEGYSVSREKKERFSLILESASTNQTSMYLCASSFEARQFFGPGTRLTVL.

With respect to this clone: This CDR3 is also generated by other DNA sequences in the sample. This sequence joins TRBV5-1 and TRBJ1-2, with TRBD1 as a possible D gene (6 bases). CDR3 length: 14 residues. CDR1 SGHRS and CDR2 YFSETQ come from the germline V gene. V gave up 0 bases and J gave up 6 bases, with 12 bases separating them. CDR3 bases: TGCGCCAGCAGCTTGGAAGGGGGTTCGGATGGCTACACCTTC. Translation gives CASSLEGGSDGYTF.

In DNA, the CDR3 is TGTGCCAGCAGACCCCAGACCGCACAGGCGAACACTGAAGCTTTCTTT. It translates to CASRPQTAQANTEAFF. The genes are TRBV7-9 and TRBJ1-1, with D perhaps TRBD1 (5 bases). Germline lookup yields CDR1 SEHNR and CDR2 FQNEAQ (reference sequence). Trimming pared 6 bases from V and 1 base from J, leaving 18 bases between. The CDR3 totals 16 residues.

This clone was seen a single time. The CDR3 loop reads CASSQDLSSGRGDTQYF. CDR3 DNA sequence: TGTGCCAGCAGCCAAGATCTGAGTAGCGGGAGAGGAGATACGCAGTATTTT. This chain connects TRBV4-2 to TRBJ2-3, with 9 bases fitting TRBD2. The J segment lost 5 bases and the V segment lost 0 bases, leaving 9 bases of the junction unmatched. CDR3 length: 17 residues. CDR1 and CDR2 (germline): LGHNA, YNFKEQ.